The rows below give T cell receptor beta chains drawn from one sample of a study of blood T cell repertoires in COVID-19. Using immunoSEQ multiplex PCR, the repertoire was profiled, and TCRdb retains in-frame clones only, with some absent. This sample carries tens of thousands of clones, approximately 86% of them seen once, and the ten largest clones take roughly 5.5%. Sequenced input: peripheral blood. Receptors were obtained from a man in his 70s with acute or convalescent COVID-19. Each CDR3 is given with its conserved first and last residue. D genes are given only for firm matches. Clone size is shown for a subset of rows, as once, few, many or a class of expanded clone.

CDR3 protein,CDR3 DNA,J gene,V gene,clone size,D gene
CASSVEDNIQYF,TGTGCCAGCAGTGTCGAGGATAACATTCAGTACTTC,TRBJ2-4,TRBV2,NA,NA
CASSASGGNGAEAFF,TGTGCCAGCAGTGCCTCGGGTGGGAACGGGGCTGAAGCTTTCTTT,TRBJ1-1,TRBV2,NA,NA
CASSELVNSNQPQHF,TGTGCCAGCAGTGAACTTGTTAATAGCAATCAGCCCCAGCATTTT,TRBJ1-5,TRBV6-1,NA,NA
CATGGANRDQPQHF,TGTGCCACGGGCGGGGCCAATCGGGATCAGCCCCAGCATTTT,TRBJ1-5,TRBV19,NA,NA
CASSLARTSGGNEQYF,TGTGCCAGCAGCTTAGCCAGGACTAGCGGGGGGAACGAGCAGTACTTC,TRBJ2-7,TRBV7-2,NA,TRBD2
CASYRPDTGELFF,TGTGCCAGCTACAGGCCCGACACCGGGGAGCTGTTTTTT,TRBJ2-2,TRBV12-3/TRBV12-4,NA,NA
CASSLLLTSGETQYF,TGTGCCAGCAGTTTACTATTGACTAGCGGAGAGACCCAGTACTTC,TRBJ2-5,TRBV28,NA,TRBD2
CASSDSTSRSTDTQYF,TGTGCCAGCAGCGATTCGACTAGCCGTAGCACAGATACGCAGTATTTT,TRBJ2-3,TRBV14,NA,TRBD2
CASSLWGAGANVLTF,TGTGCCAGCAGCTTGTGGGGGGCTGGGGCCAACGTCCTGACTTTC,TRBJ2-6,TRBV5-6,NA,NA
CASSARAATNEKLFF,TGCGCCAGCAGCGCCAGGGCAGCAACTAATGAAAAACTGTTTTTT,TRBJ1-4,TRBV5-1,NA,NA
CAISESRGTDTQYF,TGTGCCATCAGTGAGTCGCGGGGGACGGATACGCAGTATTTT,TRBJ2-3,TRBV10-3,NA,TRBD2
CSHAGGDFSYNEQFF,TGCAGCCACGCTGGCGGGGACTTTTCCTACAATGAGCAGTTCTTC,TRBJ2-1,TRBV29-1,NA,NA
CASSSDRGGWYTF,TGTGCCAGCAGTTCGGACAGGGGGGGATGGTACACCTTC,TRBJ1-2,TRBV11-2,NA,TRBD1
CASSDPYLDQPQHF,TGTGCCAGCAGTGACCCGTACCTAGACCAGCCCCAGCATTTT,TRBJ1-5,TRBV6-1,NA,NA
CASSLVAGGQETQYF,TGCGCCAGCAGCTTGGTGGCGGGGGGCCAAGAGACCCAGTACTTC,TRBJ2-5,TRBV5-1,NA,TRBD2
CASSMSQGVTEAFF,TGTGCCAGTAGTATGAGCCAGGGGGTGACTGAAGCTTTCTTT,TRBJ1-1,TRBV19,large,TRBD1
CASSQDISGNTIYF,TGTGCCAGCAGTCAGGATATCTCTGGAAACACCATATATTTT,TRBJ1-3,TRBV2,NA,NA
CASSLRNRERNTIYF,TGTGCCAGCAGCTTGAGGAACCGGGAACGAAACACCATATATTTT,TRBJ1-3,TRBV11-2,once,NA
CATQGQGLNEQFF,TGTGCCACCCAAGGACAGGGTCTCAATGAGCAGTTCTTC,TRBJ2-1,TRBV24-1,NA,TRBD1
CASSQTISPGTHRYEQYF,TGTGCCAGCAGCCAGACGATCTCGCCCGGGACACACCGCTACGAGCAGTACTTC,TRBJ2-7,TRBV3-1/TRBV3-2,NA,NA
CASSFRPRTIPNEKLFF,TGTGCCAGCAGTTTTCGGCCCAGGACAATACCTAATGAAAAACTGTTTTTT,TRBJ1-4,TRBV27,NA,NA
CASSPGQGYGYTF,TGTGCCAGCTCACCGGGACAGGGGTATGGCTACACCTTC,TRBJ1-2,TRBV18,NA,TRBD1
CASSSGLAPGETQYF,TGTGCCAGCAGCTCCGGACTAGCGCCGGGAGAGACCCAGTACTTC,TRBJ2-5,TRBV7-9,NA,TRBD2
CASSQDTSSYNEQFF,TGTGCCAGCAGTCAAGACACCTCCTCCTACAATGAGCAGTTCTTC,TRBJ2-1,TRBV2,NA,NA
CASSPNRGRLEKLFF,TGTGCCAGCTCACCAAACAGGGGGCGGCTTGAAAAACTGTTTTTT,TRBJ1-4,TRBV18,NA,TRBD1
CASSIRPDSPLHF,TGTGCCAGTAGTATTCGTCCGGATTCACCCCTCCACTTT,TRBJ1-6,TRBV19,NA,NA
CASSYDSSGANVLTF,TGTGCCAGCAGTTACGACAGCTCTGGGGCCAACGTCCTGACTTTC,TRBJ2-6,TRBV6-5,NA,NA
CASSFDRGGFPRYGYTF,TGTGCCAGCAGCTTTGACAGGGGCGGTTTCCCCCGCTATGGCTACACCTTC,TRBJ1-2,TRBV5-4,NA,TRBD1
CASSESQGADGYTF,TGTGCCAGCAGCGAATCCCAGGGGGCGGATGGCTACACCTTC,TRBJ1-2,TRBV5-4,NA,TRBD1
CASTINFNQPQHF,TGTGCCAGCACCATCAATTTCAATCAGCCCCAGCATTTT,TRBJ1-5,TRBV5-8,NA,NA
CASSPGQGPTEAFF,TGTGCCAGCTCACCGGGGCAGGGGCCCACTGAAGCTTTCTTT,TRBJ1-1,TRBV18,few,NA
CATSRDRGQNSPLHF,TGTGCCACCAGCAGAGATCGGGGACAGAATTCACCCCTCCACTTT,TRBJ1-6,TRBV15,once,TRBD1
CATMETGKSYEQYF,TGTGCCACCATGGAGACAGGGAAATCCTACGAGCAGTACTTC,TRBJ2-7,TRBV6-5,NA,TRBD1
CASSYGVAGGGETQYF,TGTGCCAGCAGCTACGGGGTAGCGGGGGGCGGGGAGACCCAGTACTTC,TRBJ2-5,TRBV11-3,once,TRBD2
CASSETSGEETQYF,TGCGCCAGCAGTGAGACTAGCGGGGAAGAGACCCAGTACTTC,TRBJ2-5,TRBV10-2,NA,TRBD2